This T cell receptor (beta chain) was captured by sequencing in a study of neurological immune-mediated disorders (dated by TCRdb to about 2019). Describing the broader study: Peripheral blood TCR-beta repertoires from patients with HTLV-I-associated myelopathy (HAM/TSP), patients with multiple sclerosis, and healthy controls were compared in the study using UMI-based sequencing. Alongside PBMC samples, the set of fewer than 110 TCR-beta libraries contained longitudinal samples, technical triplicates, and paired CD4+ and CD8+ T-cell subsets that had been sorted. The cohort comprised about 70 subjects: around 15 HAM/TSP patients, 35 or so multiple sclerosis patients and 20 or so healthy controls.

This clonotype was seen many times. Which antigen it targets is not known. No base quality values were provided; no much bigger clone lies one nucleotide off. Healthy controls were blood bank volunteers in Maryland, USA. For unsorted PBMC libraries, 2 million PBMCs were used after storage in RNAlater at -80 degrees C until RNA extraction. PBMCs were separated from peripheral blood using Ficoll-Hypaque density gradient centrifugation and then cryopreserved in liquid nitrogen. V and J are truncated by 7 bases and 4 bases respectively, leaving an intervening sequence of 13 bases. The CDR3 covers 12 residues, taking in both the cysteine and the phenylalanine. The kept DNA is CDR3 alone, 36 bases in frame from the first base. Per the germline V gene, SQVTM is the CDR1 and ANQGSEA is the CDR2. To synthesize cDNA, template-switch 5'RACE was performed with a primer carrying a 10-nucleotide random unique molecular identifier so that each TCR transcript was tagged. Every sequencing run covered 15-18 subjects and yielded more than 180 million TCR-beta sequences. The RNeasy kit was used for extraction of total RNA. Using the KAPA Real-time Library Amplification kit, TCR-beta VDJ regions were amplified with primers for the TCR constant region and the 5'RACE anchor. A first PCR added sample indexes and Illumina adaptors, after which a second PCR increased the library yield. After Ampure bead purification, the roughly 650 bp TCR product was size-selected on a 2% E-gel SizeSelection system. Before pooling, libraries had their quality checked on a Bioanalyzer, their concentration measured with Qubit, and their quantity determined with the Kapa Library Quantification kit. An Illumina HiSeq 2500 sequenced the libraries paired-end 2 x 150 bp. To increase sequence diversity, roughly 24-32% phiX was spiked into each library pool. From the authors' description of their analysis: Quality-filtered reads were processed with the UMI-based MiGEC pipeline, and over 85% of raw TCR sequences were removed by the MiGEC pipeline during error correction. VDJ genes were aligned to IMGT germline references, and each clonotype was defined by a unique CDR3 amino acid sequence together with V-J genes. Clonal expansion, Shannon diversity, and CDR3 relatedness (CalcPairwiseDistances, ClusterSamples) were evaluated with VDJtools, and phylogenetic trees were built with CLCbio workbench. A clone was classed as expanded if it had 8 or more unique UMIs, a cutoff based on coefficient-of-variation modelling across technical triplicates. The public reads were quality trimmed at Q25 with fastp and then assembled into clones with MiXCR by TCRdb, keeping productive beta chains. Identical CDR3 proteins give one entry, which carries the most common genes and DNA. TCRdb's processing, not the study's, gives the V and J calls here. Counted in this sample were 15,000 to 20,000 distinct CDR3 sequences; approximately 21% of them appeared once. The ten largest clones represent approximately 22% of the sample.

What the study reported, not specific to this receptor: No identical CDR3 amino acid sequences were found to be shared among expanded clones across subjects, suggesting that TCR-beta repertoires were private in all groups. TCR clonal expansion was highest in HAM/TSP patients and lowest in MS patients, with MS patients falling below even healthy controls.

The chain is assembled from TRBV29-1 and TRBJ2-5; TRBD2 could be the D gene, as 5 bases match. The TCR originated in a man in his fifties or sixties in good health. What was sequenced was PBMCs. The base sequence is TGCAGCGCCGCTGAGGGAGTAGAGACCCAGTACTTC. It is translated as CSAAEGVETQYF.